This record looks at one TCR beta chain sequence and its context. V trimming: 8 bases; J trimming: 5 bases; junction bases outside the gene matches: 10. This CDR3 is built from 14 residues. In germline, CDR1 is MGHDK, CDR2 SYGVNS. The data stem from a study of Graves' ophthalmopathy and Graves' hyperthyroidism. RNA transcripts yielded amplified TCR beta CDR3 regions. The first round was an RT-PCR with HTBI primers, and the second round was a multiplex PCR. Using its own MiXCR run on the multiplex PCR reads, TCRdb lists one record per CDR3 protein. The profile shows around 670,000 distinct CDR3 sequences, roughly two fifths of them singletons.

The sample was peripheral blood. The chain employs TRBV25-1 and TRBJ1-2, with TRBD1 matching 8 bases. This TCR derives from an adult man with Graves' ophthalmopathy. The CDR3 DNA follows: TGTGCCAGCTTCGGGGACAGGACCTTATATGGCTACACCTTC. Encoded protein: CASFGDRTLYGYTF.